Detailed here is one T cell receptor beta chain. Its target is unknown. PCR was performed using 60 Vbeta and 13 Jbeta primers. TCRdb keeps only in-frame clones here, not all; method: immunoSEQ multiplex PCR. The table includes some 140,000 clones, around three quarters detected once. At sampling all donors were nominally healthy, likely with unrecorded immune exposures. CDR1 MDHEN and CDR2 SYDVKM come from the germline V gene. The V and J ends lost 3 bases and 6 bases, in that order; junction bases with no gene match: 6. The CDR3 has 15 residues. This specimen belongs to a study of cytomegalovirus exposure and HLA in healthy donors. General study points: In a later analysis, V- and J-gene trimming of beta chains associated with a DCLRE1C missense variant, replicated independently.

Sequencing used PBMCs. The rearrangement uses TRBV28 and TRBJ1-5; 9 bases are shared with TRBD1. The source of this sequence is a man aged 35 to 55 in good health and CMV-seropositive. CDR3 sequence (DNA): TGTGCCAGCAGTTTTGCCCCGACAGGGGGTCAGCCCCAGCATTTT. It encodes CASSFAPTGGQPQHF.